The 21 T cell receptor beta chains in this list originate from one sample, sequenced in a study of blood T cells in healthy people across ages. It was with a sample-barcoded 5' primer and a J-beta primer mix that a second PCR of about 7 to 12 cycles was run. TCRdb processed the 5' RACE reads anew with MiXCR; each CDR3 protein has one entry. Of approximately 790,000 distinct CDR3 sequences listed, approximately 65% are singletons. Sequenced sample: blood. The receptors here all came from a man aged 25 to 40 in good health.

The J gene is TRBJ2-7, the V gene TRBV5-6; tentatively, D is TRBD1 (6 bases). The DNA end favors TRBJ2-5, so the J call may be wrong. The CDR3 is 14 amino acids. The germline V gene encodes CDR1 SGHDT and CDR2 YYEEEE. The CDR3 protein is CASSAHRDQETQYF. The CDR3 DNA sequence: TGTGCCAGCAGCGCACACAGGGACCAAGAGACCCAGTACTTC.

Here the CDR3 reads CSANSLFIGNQPQHF. The CDR3 DNA is TGCAGTGCTAACAGCCTATTCATAGGAAATCAGCCCCAGCATTTT. V gene TRBV20-1 combines with J gene TRBJ1-5; D gene uncertain. Trimming left V 4 bases short and J 4 bases short, with 17 bases between. Germline CDR1 DFQATT, CDR2 SNEGSKA (reference sequence). This CDR3 region has 15 residues.

The chain is built from TRBV5-4 and TRBJ2-1; the D gene is possibly TRBD2 (6 bases). From germline, CDR1 is SGHNT and CDR2 YYREEE (reference sequence). The length of the CDR3 is 13 residues. Trimming shortened V by 4 bases and J by 8 bases, and 13 bases separated the two germline ends. The CDR3 DNA reads TGTGCCAGCAGCGATCAGCGCGGGGATGAGCAGTTCTTC. Translating it yields CASSDQRGDEQFF.

The chain links TRBV5-1 to TRBJ1-1; D is possibly TRBD1 (6 bases). The CDR3 has 19 residues. Trimming stripped 1 base from V and 0 bases from J, with 22 bases between. Germline V gives CDR1 SGHRS, CDR2 YFSETQ. The CDR3 protein is CASSLIFPRDTMMNTEAFF. The CDR3 DNA follows: TGCGCCAGCAGCTTGATATTCCCCCGGGACACAATGATGAACACTGAAGCTTTCTTT.

The table lists this clonotype with a count of one. This chain uses TRBV29-1 with TRBJ2-7; 7 bases are a match to TRBD1. The ends lost 4 bases at V and 4 bases at J; junction bases unmatched: 4. In germline, CDR1 is SQVTM, CDR2 ANQGSEA. The CDR3 loop spans 12 amino acids. For the CDR3, the DNA is TGCAGCGTTGTAGTGACAGGGTACGAGCAGTACTTC. Translation: CSVVVTGYEQYF.

This rearrangement joins TRBV28 to TRBJ2-3, with TRBD2 identical over 11 bases. The trim removed 7 bases at V and 6 bases at J, leaving 9 bases unmatched. This CDR3 comprises 15 residues. From germline, CDR1 is MDHEN and CDR2 SYDVKM. The CDR3, as DNA: TGTGCCAGCATCGTAGCGGGGGGGAGGGCGGATACGCAGTATTTT. Protein sequence: CASIVAGGRADTQYF. The full variable domain, rest sourced from reference TRBV28 and TRBJ2-3, is DVKVTQSSRYLVKRTGEKVFLECVQDMDHENMFWYRQDPGLGLRLIYFSYDVKMKEKGDIPEGYSVSREKKERFSLILESASTNQTSMYLCASIVAGGRADTQYFGPGTRLTVL.

This clonotype has a single count. A much larger clone differs from this one at a single base, so this may be a read error. The chain combines TRBV7-6 with TRBJ2-5; D uncertain. Germline V gives CDR1 SGHVS, CDR2 FNYEAQ. The CDR3 length is 13 residues. Trimming cost V 2 bases and J 2 bases, with 6 bases left between them. The CDR3 loop reads CASSLPRQETQYF. CDR3 bases: TGTGCCAGCAGCTTACCCAGGCAAGAGACCCAGTACTTC.

This clonotype was picked up many times. The V gene is TRBV5-1, the J gene TRBJ2-5; tentative D call: TRBD2 (5 bases). This CDR3 comprises 13 residues. Trimming left V 4 bases short and J 4 bases short, with 11 bases between. Germline V gene lookup returns CDR1 SGHRS and CDR2 YFSETQ. CDR3 DNA sequence: TGCGCCAGCAGCCCCGGGATAATAGAGACCCAGTACTTC. It codes for CASSPGIIETQYF.

This clonotype was detected only a few times. The rearrangement uses TRBV7-2 and TRBJ2-1; 9 bases are shared with TRBD2. The CDR3 has 17 residues. After removal of 2 bases from V and 4 bases from J, the junction contained 9 bases not matched to a gene. Germline V gene lookup returns CDR1 SGHTA and CDR2 FQGNSA. The DNA for the CDR3 is TGTGCCAGCAGCTTACCCAGCGGGGGGCCTCCTTACAATGAGCAGTTCTTC. Translating it yields CASSLPSGGPPYNEQFF.

This chain links TRBV7-2 with TRBJ2-3; possible D gene TRBD2, 5 bases. Germline V gene data show CDR1 as SGHTA and CDR2 as FQGNSA. The CDR3 totals 16 residues. With 4 bases removed from V and 3 bases from J, the gap between germline ends came to 17 bases. In DNA form, the CDR3 reads TGTGCCAGCAGCTACATATCCCCTCGCGGGACAGATACGCAGTATTTT. Residues: CASSYISPRGTDTQYF.

The chain uses TRBV2 and TRBJ1-1; D remains ambiguous. CDR3 length: 8 residues. Germline CDR1 is SNHLY and CDR2 is FYNNEI. V was trimmed by 9 bases and J by 8 bases, leaving 4 bases between them. The CDR3 region has the DNA TGTGCCAGGACCGAAGCTTTCTTT. Its translation is CARTEAFF.

The V call is TRBV29-1, the J call TRBJ2-7, with D perhaps TRBD1 or TRBD2 (5 bases each). Trimming removed 4 bases from V and 5 bases from J, with 12 bases in between. This CDR3 region has 12 residues. Germline lookup yields CDR1 SQVTM and CDR2 ANQGSEA. CDR3 amino acids: CSVGDHSHEQYF. DNA for the CDR3: TGCAGCGTTGGGGACCACTCTCACGAGCAGTACTTC.

V is TRBV12-3 or TRBV12-4 and J is TRBJ2-7; TRBD2 matches at 12 bases. TRBJ2-5 explains the end of the DNA better; the J call may be wrong. This CDR3 region has 15 residues. CDR3 bases: TGTGCCAGCAGCCGTGGACTAGCGGGGTGGGAGACCCAGTACTTC. Translated, it gives CASSRGLAGWETQYF.

This chain connects TRBV18 to TRBJ2-4; weak D call: TRBD1 (7 bases). Trimming took off 8 bases at V and 13 bases at J, with 18 bases between the two ends. Per the germline V gene, CDR1 is KGHSH and CDR2 is LQKENI. CDR3 length: 12 amino acids. The CDR3 loop is CASTTGSGEQYF. CDR3 DNA sequence: TGTGCCAGCACGACAGGGTCGGGGGAGCAGTACTTC.

The chain links TRBV24-1 to TRBJ2-3, with unresolved D. The CDR3 consists of 12 residues. CDR1 and CDR2 from the germline V gene are KGHDR and SFDVKD. Trimming removed 6 bases from V and 2 bases from J, with 5 bases in between. Here the CDR3 reads CATSQDTDTQYF. CDR3 DNA: TGTGCCACCAGTCAGGACACAGATACGCAGTATTTT.

The chain couples TRBV12-3 or TRBV12-4 to TRBJ2-5; D gene uncertain. This CDR3 spans 13 amino acids. Trimming left V 4 bases short and J 2 bases short, with 8 bases between. The CDR3 loop reads CASSSQLQETQYF. The CDR3 nucleotides are TGTGCCAGCAGTTCGCAGCTACAAGAGACCCAGTACTTC.

This sequence joins TRBV6-2 or TRBV6-3 and TRBJ2-7, with 8 bases matching TRBD1. The J call is uncertain, as TRBJ2-5 better fits the DNA end. Germline V lookup: CDR1 MNHEY, CDR2 SVGEGT. The CDR3 sequence is 14 residues long. This chain's CDR3 is CASRKQGVGETQYF. CDR3 in DNA: TGTGCCAGCAGAAAACAGGGGGTAGGGGAGACCCAGTACTTC.

This clonotype was observed a few times. V and J are TRBV7-9 and TRBJ2-1, with unresolved D. Germline values: CDR1 SEHNR, CDR2 FQNEAQ (reference sequence). V gave up 1 base and J gave up 9 bases, with 7 bases separating them. CDR3 length: 12 amino acids. The CDR3 region is CASSLGFSEQFF. Here the CDR3 DNA reads TGTGCCAGCAGCTTAGGCTTTTCTGAGCAGTTCTTC. The variable domain in full, completed from reference TRBV7-9 and TRBJ2-1, reads DTGVSQNPRHKITKRGQNVTFRCDPISEHNRLYWYRQTLGQGPEFLTYFQNEAQLEKSRLLSDRFSAERPKGSFSTLEIQRTEQGDSAMYLCASSLGFSEQFFGPGTRLTVL.

This clonotype was seen a few times. The rearrangement joins TRBV6-1 to TRBJ2-5; no definite D call. Germline lookup yields CDR1 MNHNS and CDR2 SASEGT. V was shortened by 1 base and J by 11 bases, with 14 bases between the two germline ends. This CDR3 is 13 amino acids long. CDR3 coding DNA: TGTGCCAGCAGTGAAGTTGGCGTAGGAGAGCAGTACTTC. It encodes CASSEVGVGEQYF.

The chain links TRBV29-1 to TRBJ2-1; 7 nucleotides align to TRBD2. The trim removed 4 bases at V and 4 bases at J, leaving 10 bases unmatched. Looked up from germline, CDR1 is SQVTM and CDR2 is ANQGSEA. The CDR3 covers 15 residues. The CDR3, as DNA: TGCAGCGTTGTCCCGACAGCGGGGATTTACAATGAGCAGTTCTTC. It codes for CSVVPTAGIYNEQFF.

The chain has TRBV6-2 or TRBV6-3 and TRBJ2-5; D call uncertain. CDR1 MNHEY and CDR2 SVGEGT come from the germline V gene. The V and J ends lost 6 bases and 1 base respectively, with 15 bases between them. This CDR3 has 15 residues. CDR3 in DNA: TGTGCCAGCAGCCTCACTCAACAGATCCAAGAGACCCAGTACTTC. It specifies CASSLTQQIQETQYF.